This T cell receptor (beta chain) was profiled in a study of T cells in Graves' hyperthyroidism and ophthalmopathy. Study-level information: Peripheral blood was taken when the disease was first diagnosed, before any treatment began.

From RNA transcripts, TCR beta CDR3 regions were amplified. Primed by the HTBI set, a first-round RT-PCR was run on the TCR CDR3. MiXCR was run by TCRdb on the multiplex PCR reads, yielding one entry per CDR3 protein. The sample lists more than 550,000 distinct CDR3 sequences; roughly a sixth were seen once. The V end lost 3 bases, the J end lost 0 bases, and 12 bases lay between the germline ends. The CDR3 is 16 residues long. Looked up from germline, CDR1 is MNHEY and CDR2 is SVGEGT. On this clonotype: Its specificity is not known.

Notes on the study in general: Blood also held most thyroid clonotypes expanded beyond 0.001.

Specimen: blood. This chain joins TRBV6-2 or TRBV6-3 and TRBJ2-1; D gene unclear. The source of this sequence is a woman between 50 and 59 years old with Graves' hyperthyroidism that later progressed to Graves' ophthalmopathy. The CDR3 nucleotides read TGTGCCAGCAGTTATGACGTGGGGTCCTCCTACAATGAGCAGTTCTTC. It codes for CASSYDVGSSYNEQFF.